This is a list of T cell receptor beta chains from one sample in a study of neurological immune-mediated disorders. MiXCR was run by TCRdb on the 5' RACE reads, yielding one entry per CDR3 protein. The data show 32,000 or so distinct CDR3 sequences, with about 12% seen just once and 5.8% held by the top ten. Material for sequencing was PBMCs. The source is a woman aged 55 to 70 in good health. Each CDR3 is given with its conserved first and last residue. Each record gives: D gene, clone size, J gene, V gene, CDR3 protein, CDR3 DNA. The D gene is left open where the match is weak. For some rows the clone size is stated as once, few or many, or as a class when expanded; others skip it.

d_gene: NA
abundance: many
j_gene: TRBJ1-3
v_gene: TRBV6-6
CDR3aa: CASSYGSSYVGQSGNTIYF
CDR3nt: TGTGCCAGCAGTTACGGTTCGTCGTATGTAGGTCAATCTGGAAACACCATATATTTT

d_gene: NA
abundance: NA
j_gene: TRBJ2-1
v_gene: TRBV15
CDR3aa: CATSRSTGTKYNEQFF
CDR3nt: TGTGCCACCAGCAGATCGACCGGGACAAAATACAATGAGCAGTTCTTC

d_gene: TRBD1
abundance: many
j_gene: TRBJ2-3
v_gene: TRBV5-1
CDR3aa: CASSLGTGLTDTQYF
CDR3nt: TGCGCCAGCAGCTTGGGGACAGGGCTCACAGATACGCAGTATTTT

d_gene: NA
abundance: many
j_gene: TRBJ2-7
v_gene: TRBV4-1
CDR3aa: CASSQEVGRAYEQYF
CDR3nt: TGCGCCAGCAGCCAAGAGGTTGGCCGCGCCTACGAGCAGTACTTC

d_gene: NA
abundance: many
j_gene: TRBJ2-6
v_gene: TRBV5-8
CDR3aa: CASSLGNGVGSGANVLTF
CDR3nt: TGTGCCAGCAGCTTGGGCAATGGAGTGGGGTCTGGGGCCAACGTCCTGACTTTC

d_gene: NA
abundance: many
j_gene: TRBJ1-2
v_gene: TRBV15
CDR3aa: CATSRDLKQGGAGYTF
CDR3nt: TGTGCCACCAGCAGAGATCTAAAACAGGGTGGGGCTGGCTACACCTTC

d_gene: NA
abundance: NA
j_gene: TRBJ2-2
v_gene: TRBV11-1
CDR3aa: CASSFAVNTGEPFF
CDR3nt: TGTGCCAGCAGCTTTGCGGTAAACACCGGGGAGCCTTTTTTT

d_gene: NA
abundance: many
j_gene: TRBJ2-7
v_gene: TRBV15
CDR3aa: CATSRDPGSYEQYF
CDR3nt: TGTGCCACCAGCAGAGATCCGGGGTCCTACGAGCAGTACTTC

d_gene: TRBD1
abundance: many
j_gene: TRBJ2-5
v_gene: TRBV5-1
CDR3aa: CASRPDRAQETQYF
CDR3nt: TGCGCCAGCAGACCGGACAGGGCCCAAGAGACCCAGTACTTC

d_gene: NA
abundance: few
j_gene: TRBJ2-3
v_gene: TRBV7-2
CDR3aa: CASSLMGGGPDTQYF
CDR3nt: TGTGCCAGCAGCCTAATGGGTGGGGGCCCAGATACGCAGTATTTT

d_gene: NA
abundance: NA
j_gene: TRBJ2-7
v_gene: TRBV7-8
CDR3aa: CASSPGVMHEQYF
CDR3nt: TGTGCCAGCAGCCCCGGTGTGATGCACGAGCAGTACTTC

d_gene: NA
abundance: many
j_gene: TRBJ2-3
v_gene: TRBV5-1
CDR3aa: CASSLTVYTDTQYF
CDR3nt: TGCGCCAGCAGCTTGACAGTTTATACAGATACGCAGTATTTT

d_gene: NA
abundance: many
j_gene: TRBJ2-7
v_gene: TRBV5-1
CDR3aa: CASRGSLEGHEQYF
CDR3nt: TGCGCCAGCAGGGGGTCCCTTGAGGGGCACGAGCAGTACTTC

d_gene: NA
abundance: many
j_gene: TRBJ2-5
v_gene: TRBV27
CDR3aa: CASSPKGAWETQYF
CDR3nt: TGTGCCAGCAGCCCGAAGGGTGCTTGGGAGACCCAGTACTTC

d_gene: TRBD1
abundance: many
j_gene: TRBJ2-7
v_gene: TRBV4-3
CDR3aa: CASSQDPGTGGGEQYF
CDR3nt: TGCGCCAGCAGCCAAGATCCCGGGACAGGGGGCGGCGAGCAGTACTTC

d_gene: NA
abundance: many
j_gene: TRBJ2-4
v_gene: TRBV14
CDR3aa: CASSQDVGGGSAKNIQYF
CDR3nt: TGTGCCAGCAGCCAAGATGTGGGGGGAGGTTCGGCCAAAAACATTCAGTACTTC

d_gene: NA
abundance: many
j_gene: TRBJ2-4
v_gene: TRBV5-1
CDR3aa: CASSVGHSKNIQYF
CDR3nt: TGCGCCAGCAGCGTGGGACACAGCAAAAACATTCAGTACTTC

d_gene: NA
abundance: many
j_gene: TRBJ1-1
v_gene: TRBV29-1
CDR3aa: CSVEVGVSEAFF
CDR3nt: TGCAGCGTTGAGGTTGGGGTCTCTGAAGCTTTCTTT

d_gene: NA
abundance: many
j_gene: TRBJ2-5
v_gene: TRBV14
CDR3aa: CASSQDALETQYF
CDR3nt: TGTGCCAGCAGCCAAGATGCGTTAGAGACCCAGTACTTC

d_gene: NA
abundance: many
j_gene: TRBJ2-3
v_gene: TRBV29-1
CDR3aa: CSFIEGTDTQYF
CDR3nt: TGCAGCTTCATTGAGGGCACAGATACGCAGTATTTT

d_gene: TRBD1
abundance: many
j_gene: TRBJ2-3
v_gene: TRBV7-2
CDR3aa: CASSKTQGVNTQYF
CDR3nt: TGTGCCAGCAGCAAGACCCAGGGGGTAAATACGCAGTATTTT

d_gene: NA
abundance: NA
j_gene: TRBJ2-1
v_gene: TRBV5-1
CDR3aa: CASSLMGGIHNEQFF
CDR3nt: TGCGCCAGCAGCTTGATGGGGGGAATCCACAATGAGCAGTTCTTC

d_gene: TRBD2
abundance: many
j_gene: TRBJ2-1
v_gene: TRBV4-3
CDR3aa: CASSQERKGTSGYYNEQFF
CDR3nt: TGCGCCAGCAGCCAAGAAAGAAAGGGGACTAGCGGTTACTACAATGAGCAGTTCTTC

d_gene: TRBD2
abundance: few
j_gene: TRBJ2-5
v_gene: TRBV4-3
CDR3aa: CASSQGTRETQYF
CDR3nt: TGCGCCAGCAGCCAAGGGACTAGAGAGACCCAGTACTTC

d_gene: TRBD1
abundance: many
j_gene: TRBJ2-1
v_gene: TRBV20-1
CDR3aa: CSARPSGGRSYNEQFF
CDR3nt: TGCAGTGCTAGACCCTCAGGGGGCCGCTCCTACAATGAGCAGTTCTTC

d_gene: TRBD2
abundance: many
j_gene: TRBJ2-3
v_gene: TRBV7-2
CDR3aa: CASSFGLAGPTDTQYF
CDR3nt: TGTGCCAGCAGCTTCGGGTTAGCGGGACCCACAGATACGCAGTATTTT

d_gene: NA
abundance: NA
j_gene: TRBJ2-5
v_gene: TRBV5-1
CDR3aa: CASSLEGRKETQYF
CDR3nt: TGCGCCAGCAGCTTGGAGGGGCGAAAAGAGACCCAGTACTTC

d_gene: TRBD1
abundance: NA
j_gene: TRBJ2-1
v_gene: TRBV10-3
CDR3aa: CAARGTGDDYQFF
CDR3nt: TGTGCCGCACGAGGGACAGGGGATGATTATCAGTTCTTC

d_gene: NA
abundance: many
j_gene: TRBJ2-7
v_gene: TRBV5-1
CDR3aa: CASSWAGNSYEQYF
CDR3nt: TGCGCCAGCAGCTGGGCAGGGAACTCCTACGAGCAGTACTTC

d_gene: TRBD1
abundance: many
j_gene: TRBJ1-5
v_gene: TRBV6-6
CDR3aa: CASSYSGTGGGNQPQHF
CDR3nt: TGTGCCAGCAGTTACTCCGGGACAGGAGGCGGCAATCAGCCCCAGCATTTT

d_gene: NA
abundance: NA
j_gene: TRBJ2-5
v_gene: TRBV5-1
CDR3aa: CANSLFRLGETQYF
CDR3nt: TGCGCCAACAGCTTATTTAGACTGGGGGAGACCCAGTACTTT

d_gene: NA
abundance: many
j_gene: TRBJ1-1
v_gene: TRBV6-5
CDR3aa: CASSYNVGFTDTEAFF
CDR3nt: TGTGCCAGCAGTTATAACGTGGGCTTTACGGACACTGAAGCTTTCTTT

d_gene: TRBD1
abundance: many
j_gene: TRBJ2-1
v_gene: TRBV28
CDR3aa: CASSPPPGGSYNEQFF
CDR3nt: TGTGCCAGCAGTCCCCCCCCAGGGGGCTCCTACAATGAGCAGTTCTTC

d_gene: NA
abundance: many
j_gene: TRBJ1-2
v_gene: TRBV9
CDR3aa: CASSDGQSSFNYGYTF
CDR3nt: TGTGCCAGCAGCGACGGACAGAGCTCCTTTAACTATGGCTACACCTTC

d_gene: NA
abundance: many
j_gene: TRBJ1-5
v_gene: TRBV7-2
CDR3aa: CASSLVDNQPQHF
CDR3nt: TGTGCCAGCAGCTTAGTCGATAATCAGCCCCAGCATTTT

d_gene: TRBD1
abundance: many
j_gene: TRBJ2-7
v_gene: TRBV5-6
CDR3aa: CASSLTGVGYEQYF
CDR3nt: TGTGCCAGCAGCTTGACAGGGGTCGGCTACGAGCAGTACTTC

d_gene: NA
abundance: many
j_gene: TRBJ1-6
v_gene: TRBV12-3/TRBV12-4
CDR3aa: CASSLGRPPLHF
CDR3nt: TGTGCCAGCAGTTTGGGTAGGCCACCCCTCCACTTT

d_gene: NA
abundance: NA
j_gene: TRBJ2-2
v_gene: TRBV7-3
CDR3aa: CASSQGRGNTGELFF
CDR3nt: TGTGCCAGCAGCCAGGGCAGGGGGAACACCGGGGAGCTGTTTTTT

d_gene: NA
abundance: many
j_gene: TRBJ2-7
v_gene: TRBV6-2/TRBV6-3
CDR3aa: CASSPGHATKYEQYF
CDR3nt: TGTGCCAGCAGTCCGGGACACGCCACGAAGTACGAGCAGTACTTC

d_gene: TRBD1
abundance: many
j_gene: TRBJ2-7
v_gene: TRBV5-1
CDR3aa: CASSLGQGADEQYF
CDR3nt: TGCGCCAGCAGCTTGGGACAGGGGGCGGACGAGCAGTACTTC